Presented here are 26 T cell receptor beta chains from one specimen sequenced in a study of T cell responses to AZD1222 COVID-19 vaccine. Sequencing used immunoSEQ multiplex PCR; TCRdb keeps in-frame clones, though not all of them. The data contain roughly 120,000 clones, 93% of them singletons. The sequencing used peripheral blood, collected on day 0 of AZD1222 vaccination. These receptors came from an adult in good health.

This clone has only a few counts. The chain links TRBV6-1 to TRBJ1-2, with 8 bases identical to TRBD1. Per the germline V gene, CDR1 is MNHNS and CDR2 is SASEGT. Losses at the gene ends were 2 bases for V and 1 base for J; bases not matched to a gene: 3. The CDR3 has 15 amino acids. The CDR3, as DNA: TGTGCCAGCAGTGAAAGGACAGGGTTTAACTATGGCTACACCTTC. This sequence encodes CASSERTGFNYGYTF.

The rearrangement links TRBV4-1 to TRBJ2-1; 14 bases agree with TRBD2. The CDR3 consists of 18 residues. Losses at the gene ends were 0 bases for V and 7 bases for J; bases not matched to a gene: 8. Germline CDR1 MGHRA, CDR2 YSYEKL. CDR3 DNA sequence: TGCGCCAGCAGCCAAGATAGGGGACTAGCGGGAGCGAGAAATGAGCAGTTCTTC. This translates into CASSQDRGLAGARNEQFF.

The rearrangement uses TRBV11-2 and TRBJ2-7; D is possibly TRBD1 or TRBD2 (5 bases each). Per the germline V gene, CDR1 is SGHAT and CDR2 is FQNNGV. This CDR3 is 12 amino acids long. V was trimmed by 3 bases and J by 6 bases, leaving 9 bases between them. The CDR3 nucleotides are TGTGCCAGCAGCTTCTCAGGGACCGAGCAGTACTTC. Translating it yields CASSFSGTEQYF.

This chain connects TRBV11-2 to TRBJ2-3; D may be TRBD1 (5 bases). Germline V gene lookup returns CDR1 SGHAT and CDR2 FQNNGV. The CDR3 runs to 15 residues. Trimming removed 5 bases at V and 2 bases at J, with 14 bases between. The CDR3, as DNA: TGTGCCAGCAGCCCCTATGGGGCAGCCACAGATACGCAGTATTTT. Translated: CASSPYGAATDTQYF.

The rearrangement joins TRBV5-1 to TRBJ2-7; no clear D gene. The CDR3 extends over 14 amino acids. V shed 0 bases and J shed 6 bases, with 13 bases lying between them. Germline-derived CDR1 and CDR2 are SGHRS and YFSETQ. The CDR3: CASSLGRAGTEQYF. DNA for the CDR3: TGCGCCAGCAGCTTGGGTCGGGCAGGAACCGAGCAGTACTTC.

This clone came up a few times. The J gene is TRBJ2-2, the V gene TRBV30, with 9 bases that match TRBD2. V gave up 0 bases and J gave up 2 bases; unmatched junction bases: 16. CDR1 and CDR2 from the germline V gene are GTSNPN and SVGIG (reference sequence). CDR3 length: 20 residues. The CDR3: CAWSVPWASGTRGNTGELFF. As DNA, the CDR3 is TGTGCCTGGAGTGTCCCGTGGGCTAGCGGGACCCGGGGTAACACCGGGGAGCTGTTTTTT. The variable domain in full, with the rest retrieved from reference TRBV30 and TRBJ2-2, is SQTIHQWPATLVQPVGSPLSLECTVEGTSNPNLYWYRQAAGRGLQLLFYSVGIGQISSEVPQNLSASRPQDRQFILSSKKLLLSDSGFYLCAWSVPWASGTRGNTGELFFGEGSRLTVL.

The rearrangement links TRBV28 to TRBJ2-3; D is uncertain. Germline V gene data show CDR1 as MDHEN and CDR2 as SYDVKM. There are 14 residues in the CDR3. Trimming left V 3 bases short and J 6 bases short, with 13 bases between. CDR3 region: CASSLLGLGDTQYF. DNA of the CDR3: TGTGCCAGCAGTTTGCTAGGTTTGGGGGATACGCAGTATTTT. The whole variable domain, remainder taken from reference TRBV28 and TRBJ2-3, is DVKVTQSSRYLVKRTGEKVFLECVQDMDHENMFWYRQDPGLGLRLIYFSYDVKMKEKGDIPEGYSVSREKKERFSLILESASTNQTSMYLCASSLLGLGDTQYFGPGTRLTVL.

V is TRBV27 and J is TRBJ2-1, with TRBD2 matching 9 bases. Germline V gene sequence: CDR1 MNHEY, CDR2 SMNVEV (reference sequence). The CDR3 consists of 14 residues. After removal of 4 bases from V and 8 bases from J, the junction contained 6 bases not matched to a gene. CDR3 DNA: TGTGCCAGCAGTTGGCGGGAGGGCCGTTATGAGCAGTTCTTC. Its protein product is CASSWREGRYEQFF.

The chain employs TRBV27 and TRBJ2-7; 8 bases agree with TRBD1. The CDR3 extends over 14 amino acids. Germline lookup yields CDR1 MNHEY and CDR2 SMNVEV (reference sequence). The V segment lost 3 bases and the J segment 5 bases; nucleotides outside the gene matches: 6. The CDR3 loop reads CASSFGLDRDEQYF. Here the CDR3 DNA reads TGTGCCAGCAGTTTTGGGCTGGACAGGGACGAGCAGTACTTC.

V is TRBV5-1 and J is TRBJ2-2, with TRBD1 matching 7 bases. The germline V gene has CDR1 SGHRS and CDR2 YFSETQ. The CDR3 sequence is 15 residues long. Germline trimming cut 2 bases from V and 8 bases from J; bases unmatched to any gene: 9. The chain's CDR3 is CASSLPGQYLGELFF. CDR3 in DNA: TGCGCCAGCAGCTTACCGGGACAGTACCTGGGGGAGCTGTTTTTT.

This chain joins TRBV5-4 and TRBJ2-3; 7 bases are a match to TRBD1. Germline CDR1 and CDR2: SGHNT and YYREEE (reference sequence). V lost 5 bases and J lost 2; bases outside the gene matches: 5. CDR3 length: 14 amino acids. The CDR3 sequence is CASRATGITDTQYF. CDR3 sequence (DNA): TGTGCCAGCAGAGCGACAGGGATCACAGATACGCAGTATTTT. Full variable domain (rest looked up from reference TRBV5-4 and TRBJ2-3): ETGVTQSPTHLIKTRGQQVTLRCSSQSGHNTVSWYQQALGQGPQFIFQYYREEENGRGNFPPRFSGLQFPNYSSELNVNALELDDSALYLCASRATGITDTQYFGPGTRLTVL.

The chain carries TRBV2 and TRBJ1-5; D gene ambiguous. V dropped 4 bases and J dropped 0 bases, with 10 bases sitting between them. The CDR3 is made up of 15 amino acids. Germline CDR1 and CDR2: SNHLY and FYNNEI. The CDR3 DNA is TGTGCCAGCAGTGGGGTGTCGGGTAGCAATCAGCCCCAGCATTTT. Encoded protein: CASSGVSGSNQPQHF.

The chain recombines TRBV7-7 with TRBJ2-2; D not certain. CDR3 length equals 15 residues. The germline CDR1 and CDR2 sequences are SSHAT and FNYEAQ (reference sequence). Trimming left V 5 bases short and J 5 bases short, with 15 bases between. CDR3 nucleotide sequence: TGTGCCAGCAGCCCCCGGCCCAGAGGAACCGGGGAGCTGTTTTTT. Translating it yields CASSPRPRGTGELFF.

This sequence joins TRBV27 and TRBJ2-7, with 8 bases fitting TRBD2. The CDR3 consists of 13 residues. The V segment lost 2 bases and the J segment 7 bases; nucleotides outside the gene matches: 4. The V gene's germline CDR1 is MNHEY and CDR2 SMNVEV (reference sequence). CDR3 coding DNA: TGTGCCAGCAGTTTACGGGAGGGCGGTGAGCAGTACTTC. It translates to CASSLREGGEQYF.

This clone was counted a single time. The chain uses TRBV28 and TRBJ1-5, with D maybe TRBD1 (5 bases). The CDR3 is 15 residues long. Deletions cut 7 bases from V and 7 bases from J, with 20 bases between. In germline, CDR1 is MDHEN, CDR2 SYDVKM. The CDR3 coding sequence is TGTGCCAGCATAACCCCGACGGGGGTGGGGCAGCCCCAGCATTTT. As protein: CASITPTGVGQPQHF.

The V gene is TRBV2, the J gene TRBJ1-4; no firm D call. Germline V gene data show CDR1 as SNHLY and CDR2 as FYNNEI. This CDR3 comprises 13 residues. V was pared by 10 bases and J by 5 bases, with 14 bases between. CDR3 sequence reads: CATLRASNEKLFF. For the CDR3, the DNA is TGTGCCACCCTAAGGGCCTCGAATGAAAAACTGTTTTTT.

V usage is TRBV10-3 and J usage is TRBJ1-3, with D perhaps TRBD1 (5 bases). Germline loops: CDR1 ENHRY, CDR2 SYGVKD. V lost 8 bases to trimming and J lost 1 base, with 15 bases between them. The CDR3 totals 15 residues. The CDR3 spells CAIGEDKPSGNTIYF. DNA of the CDR3: TGTGCCATCGGAGAGGACAAGCCTTCTGGAAACACCATATATTTT.

The V gene is TRBV28, the J gene TRBJ1-1; maybe TRBD1 (5 bases). The V gene lost 7 bases and the J gene lost 5 bases, with 14 bases spanning the gap. The CDR3 consists of 13 residues. Germline V gives CDR1 MDHEN, CDR2 SYDVKM. For the CDR3, the DNA is TGTGCCAGCATCGGGGCGCGAAGGACTGAAGCTTTCTTT. Residues: CASIGARRTEAFF.

In its sample, this clone was seen once. The rearrangement links TRBV28 to TRBJ1-1; no reliable D call. The ends were cut back, 10 bases at V and 0 bases at J, with 12 bases in the middle. The CDR3 spans 13 residues. Germline V CDR1 and CDR2: MDHEN, SYDVKM. The CDR3 sequence: CAIGLGLNTEAFF. The CDR3 nucleotides are TGTGCCATAGGACTGGGTTTGAACACTGAAGCTTTCTTT.

The chain links TRBV19 to TRBJ1-1; D unresolved. With 0 bases removed from V and 4 bases from J, the gap between germline ends came to 9 bases. The CDR3 has 14 residues. Germline loops: CDR1 LNHDA, CDR2 SQIVND (reference sequence). The CDR3 is CASSIDKGTTEAFF. CDR3 DNA sequence: TGTGCCAGTAGTATAGACAAGGGCACCACTGAAGCTTTCTTT.

The chain couples TRBV11-2 to TRBJ2-3; 11 positions agree with TRBD2. V lost 4 bases and J lost 4; bases outside the gene matches: 10. Germline V lookup: CDR1 SGHAT, CDR2 FQNNGV. The CDR3 contains 17 residues. In DNA, the CDR3 is TGTGCCAGCAGCTCAGATGCCGGGACTAGCGGTTCAGATACGCAGTATTTT. As protein: CASSSDAGTSGSDTQYF.

The rearrangement joins TRBV28 to TRBJ1-5, with D possibly being TRBD1 (5 bases). The germline V gene has CDR1 MDHEN and CDR2 SYDVKM. The CDR3 is 18 amino acids. Trimming stripped 5 bases from V and 0 bases from J, with 20 bases between. CDR3: CASSPRVPKYYSNQPQHF. CDR3 coding DNA: TGTGCCAGCAGTCCCAGGGTCCCGAAGTATTATAGCAATCAGCCCCAGCATTTT.

CDR3 loop: CASSDGRFSYEQYF. The CDR3, as DNA: TGTGCCAGCAGTGACGGCAGGTTCTCCTACGAGCAGTACTTC. The V gene is TRBV2, the J gene TRBJ2-7; the D is unclear. CDR3 length equals 14 residues. Trimming removed 3 bases from V and 0 bases from J, with 9 bases in between. Germline lookup yields CDR1 SNHLY and CDR2 FYNNEI.

The chain combines TRBV3-1 (or the pseudogene TRBV3-2) with TRBJ1-1, with D unclear. V was cut by 6 bases and J by 1 base, with 3 bases left in between. Germline assignment: CDR1 LGHDT and CDR2 YNNKEL (reference sequence). The CDR3 runs 11 residues. In DNA, the CDR3 is TGTGCCAGCAGATCGAACACTGAAGCTTTCTTT. It yields the protein CASRSNTEAFF.

The chain joins TRBV3-1 (or the pseudogene TRBV3-2) to TRBJ1-4, with a possible D match to TRBD1 (5 bases). The V gene lost 6 bases and the J gene lost 10 bases, with 21 bases spanning the gap. Germline V gives CDR1 LGHDT, CDR2 YNNKEL (reference sequence). The CDR3 contains 15 residues. CDR3 loop: CASRKFSGALGKLFF. In DNA form, the CDR3 reads TGTGCCAGCAGAAAATTTAGCGGGGCTCTCGGAAAACTGTTTTTT.

The J gene is TRBJ2-3, the V gene TRBV19; 9 nucleotides line up with TRBD1. Germline V gene data show CDR1 as LNHDA and CDR2 as SQIVND (reference sequence). The CDR3 runs 15 residues. With V trimmed by 3 bases and J by 9 bases, 10 bases remained unmatched. The chain's CDR3 is CASSIPGQGYQTQYF. The CDR3 DNA reads as TGTGCCAGTAGTATTCCGGGACAGGGATATCAAACGCAGTATTTT.